The 19 T cell receptor beta chains reported below all come from one sample, sequenced in a study of blood T cell repertoires in COVID-19. Generated by immunoSEQ multiplex PCR, the TCRdb table keeps only in-frame clones and is missing some. Of under 450,000 clones listed, approximately 77% were seen once; the top ten hold about 1%. Sequencing input: peripheral blood. Every receptor here comes from a human donor with acute or convalescent COVID-19. The donor label of this sample is uncertain.

The chain employs TRBV18 and TRBJ1-5; TRBD1 matches at 10 bases. CDR3 size: 23 residues. The V gene's germline CDR1 is KGHSH and CDR2 LQKENI. Germline trimming cut 5 bases from V and 0 bases from J; bases unmatched to any gene: 25. The CDR3 DNA reads as TGTGCCAGCTCAGATCGTCGGGCGGACAGGGGGTCCATCCACCTCCTTAGCAATCAGCCCCAGCATTTT. Translating it yields CASSDRRADRGSIHLLSNQPQHF.

V and J are TRBV19 and TRBJ1-3, with TRBD1 matching 7 bases. J gave up 0 bases and V 5 bases, and 7 bases lay outside the gene matches. This CDR3 region has 16 residues. CDR1 is LNHDA, CDR2 SQIVND, per germline (reference sequence). The CDR3 here is CASSFRTGRSGNTIYF. The CDR3 nucleotides read TGTGCCAGTAGTTTCCGGACAGGACGCTCTGGAAACACCATATATTTT.

This clone came up many times. The rearrangement links TRBV6-5 to TRBJ2-7; D may be TRBD1 (5 bases). Per germline, CDR1 MNHEY and CDR2 SVGAGI. CDR3 length: 14 amino acids. V was shortened by 5 bases and J by 0 bases, with 11 bases between the two germline ends. CDR3 DNA sequence: TGTGCCAGCAGTCGGACAAGCACCTCCTACGAGCAGTACTTC. Its protein product is CASSRTSTSYEQYF.

The rearrangement links TRBV7-2 to TRBJ2-3; D possibly corresponds to TRBD1 (6 bases). V lost 5 bases and J lost 5, with 11 bases in between. This CDR3 spans 13 amino acids. Per the germline V gene, CDR1 is SGHTA and CDR2 is FQGNSA. The CDR3 nucleotides read TGTGCCAGCAGCCCAGTAGGGGGAGATACGCAGTATTTT. Translating it yields CASSPVGGDTQYF.

Turning to this clone: This same CDR3 is encoded by further DNA sequences in the sample. The rearrangement uses TRBV5-1 and TRBJ1-5, with a possible D match to TRBD1 (5 bases). The CDR3 consists of 13 residues. CDR1 and CDR2 (germline): SGHRS, YFSETQ. The V gene lost 0 bases and the J gene lost 5 bases, with 6 bases spanning the gap. The CDR3 is CASSLGQYQPQHF. DNA of the CDR3: TGCGCCAGCAGCTTGGGACAGTATCAGCCCCAGCATTTT.

This clone was seen once. V and J are TRBV6-5 and TRBJ1-2; 7 nucleotides align to TRBD1. The junction had 6 bases not matched to a gene; V was cut back by 7 bases and J by 7 bases. From germline, CDR1 is MNHEY and CDR2 SVGAGI. CDR3 length equals 12 residues. The CDR3 loop reads CASNWDRGGYTF. Here the CDR3 DNA reads TGTGCCAGCAATTGGGACAGAGGTGGCTACACCTTC.

The genes are TRBV18 and TRBJ1-1; D ambiguous. The CDR3 runs to 12 residues. Germline CDR1 is KGHSH and CDR2 is LQKENI. V lost 0 bases and J lost 8, with 7 bases in between. CDR3 region: CASSPPSREAFF. The CDR3 bases are TGTGCCAGCTCACCACCTAGCAGAGAAGCTTTCTTT. Looking up the rest from reference TRBV18 and TRBJ1-1 gives the full variable domain: NAGVMQNPRHLVRRRGQEARLRCSPMKGHSHVYWYRQLPEEGLKFMVYLQKENIIDESGMPKERFSAEFPKEGPSILRIQQVVRGDSAAYFCASSPPSREAFFGQGTRLTVV.

V is TRBV28 and J is TRBJ1-1; TRBD1 agrees at 8 bases. The CDR3 runs to 16 residues. Germline values: CDR1 MDHEN, CDR2 SYDVKM. Losses at the gene ends were 2 bases for V and 6 bases for J; bases not matched to a gene: 11. CDR3 sequence (DNA): TGTGCCAGCAGTTTAGCGTGGACAGGGTTTACGTCTGAAGCTTTCTTT. This gives the protein CASSLAWTGFTSEAFF.

This chain joins TRBV29-1 and TRBJ1-1; 7 nucleotides line up with TRBD1. Germline V gene data show CDR1 as SQVTM and CDR2 as ANQGSEA. This CDR3 has 13 residues. CDR3 sequence reads: CSRHGTENTEAFF. The DNA of the CDR3 is TGCTCCCGGCACGGGACAGAGAACACTGAAGCTTTCTTT. Variable domain in full (rest from reference TRBV29-1 and TRBJ1-1): SAVISQKPSRDICQRGTSLTIQCQVDSQVTMMFWYRQQPGQSLTLIATANQGSEATYESGFVIDKFPISRPNLTFSTLTVSNMSPEDSSIYLCSRHGTENTEAFFGQGTRLTVV.

The chain recombines TRBV7-9 with TRBJ2-3, with 8 positions matching TRBD2. CDR3 length: 15 amino acids. With V trimmed by 1 base and J by 7 bases, 7 bases remained unmatched. Germline CDR1 is SEHNR and CDR2 is FQNEAQ (reference sequence). The CDR3 DNA follows: TGTGCCAGCAGCTTAGTTGGACTAGCCGGGCATACGCAGTATTTT. Its protein is CASSLVGLAGHTQYF.

This clone was observed once. The CDR3 sequence is CASSLTGGGRDEQFF. For the CDR3, the DNA is TGTGCCAGCAGCTTGACCGGGGGGGGCCGGGATGAGCAGTTCTTC. The V and J genes are TRBV5-4 and TRBJ2-1; 8 bases map to TRBD2. Losses at the gene ends were 1 base for V and 8 bases for J; bases not matched to a gene: 8. CDR1 SGHNT and CDR2 YYREEE come from the germline V gene (reference sequence). This CDR3 spans 15 amino acids.

This clone was seen a single time. V gene TRBV10-3 combines with J gene TRBJ1-5, with a tentative D call TRBD1 (5 bases). Trimming removed 3 bases from V and 2 bases from J, with 8 bases in between. Germline V gene data show CDR1 as ENHRY and CDR2 as SYGVKD. The CDR3 runs to 14 residues. The CDR3 DNA reads as TGTGCCATCAGTGAACCGGGGGGCAATCAGCCCCAGCATTTT. As protein: CAISEPGGNQPQHF.

The chain links TRBV19 to TRBJ1-3; D is perhaps TRBD1 (6 bases). Trimming took off 6 bases at V and 0 bases at J, with 12 bases between the two ends. CDR3 length: 15 amino acids. Per germline, CDR1 LNHDA and CDR2 SQIVND (reference sequence). The CDR3 is CASRPGVSSGNTIYF. CDR3 sequence (DNA): TGTGCCAGTAGACCAGGGGTCAGCTCTGGAAACACCATATATTTT.

The rearrangement joins TRBV6-5 to TRBJ2-7, with a weak D call TRBD1 (5 bases). Deletions cut 5 bases from V and 7 bases from J, with 18 bases between. Germline CDR1 reads MNHEY; CDR2 reads SVGAGI. The CDR3 has 14 amino acids. DNA for the CDR3: TGTGCCAGCAGTCCCCAGGGCGGTGGTAGGGAGCAGTACTTC. Encoded protein: CASSPQGGGREQYF.

The chain couples TRBV12-3 or TRBV12-4 to TRBJ1-2, with D possibly being TRBD1 (6 bases). With 6 bases removed from V and 4 bases from J, the gap between germline ends came to 9 bases. The CDR3 runs 12 residues. CDR3 in DNA: TGTGCCAGCAGACGGACAGCCTATGGCTACACCTTC. Protein: CASRRTAYGYTF.

This sequence joins TRBV28 and TRBJ1-2, with D hard to call. Per the germline V gene, CDR1 is MDHEN and CDR2 is SYDVKM. The CDR3 is 14 residues long. V shed 2 bases and J shed 5 bases, with 12 bases lying between them. The CDR3, as DNA: TGTGCCAGCAGTTTAATGAGATCCCCTTATGGCTACACCTTC. Translation gives CASSLMRSPYGYTF.

This clone is a singleton in its sample. This chain's CDR3 is CASSAGPHNQPQHF. The CDR3 coding sequence is TGTGCCAGCAGTGCAGGTCCACACAATCAGCCCCAGCATTTT. The chain links TRBV2 to TRBJ1-5; D gene unclear. Germline V gives CDR1 SNHLY, CDR2 FYNNEI. The CDR3 is 14 amino acids. Trimming shortened V by 4 bases and J by 3 bases, and 10 bases separated the two germline ends.

In this sample, this clone turned up a few times. This rearrangement joins TRBV27 to TRBJ1-3, with 9 positions matching TRBD1. Germline trimming cut 5 bases from V and 2 bases from J; bases unmatched to any gene: 13. This CDR3 contains 18 residues. From germline, CDR1 is MNHEY and CDR2 SMNVEV (reference sequence). The CDR3 sequence: CASSLTLAGQGTGNTIYF. The CDR3 coding sequence is TGTGCCAGCAGTCTTACCCTCGCGGGACAGGGAACTGGAAACACCATATATTTT.

This chain links TRBV18 with TRBJ1-1; the D is unclear. V lost 2 bases, J lost 0 bases, and 10 bases lay in between. The CDR3 is made up of 15 amino acids. Germline CDR1 is KGHSH and CDR2 is LQKENI. The CDR3 here is CASSPFERMNTEAFF. For the CDR3, the DNA is TGTGCCAGCTCACCATTCGAGAGAATGAACACTGAAGCTTTCTTT.